These 30 T cell receptor beta chains were sequenced from one sample in a study of spatial heterogeneity in lung cancer. Regarding time point: sample taken at primary tumor resection. No antigen has been assigned to these receptors. TCRdb recomputed calls from the 5' RACE reads with MiXCR, one row per CDR3 protein. In the table there are around 4,900 distinct CDR3 sequences, roughly 12% of which are singletons. Study-wide findings and caveats: One measure, the expanded intratumoral alpha and beta TCR count, tracked tumor mutation counts.

Sample: lung tumor tissue, taken at surgery. Every receptor here comes from a male donor with early-stage non-small cell lung cancer.

This clonotype occurred many times. A library prepared for alpha chains yielded this beta chain as an off-target read; its size is of little meaning. The genes are TRBV2 and TRBJ1-6, with a tentative D call TRBD1 (6 bases). CDR3 length equals 14 residues. CDR1 and CDR2 (germline): SNHLY, FYNNEI. V was shortened by 6 bases and J by 7 bases, with 13 bases between the two germline ends. The CDR3 coding sequence is TGTGCCAGCAGAGGCACAGGGTCGAATTCACCCCTCCACTTT. Protein product: CASRGTGSNSPLHF.

At least ten counts were recorded for this clonotype. This beta chain slipped into a library made for alpha chains as a stray read, so its size is not meaningful. J is TRBJ2-5 and V is TRBV5-4; 9 positions agree with TRBD1. Germline assignment: CDR1 SGHNT and CDR2 YYREEE (reference sequence). The CDR3 has 15 amino acids. The CDR3 reads CALANRQGVQETQYF. CDR3 nucleotides: TGTGCACTGGCTAATAGACAGGGGGTGCAAGAGACCCAGTACTTC.

This clonotype was recorded at least ten times. In a library made to pick up alpha chains, this beta chain is a stray read with a size that means little. The V call is TRBV27, the J call TRBJ2-1; maybe TRBD2 (6 bases). The CDR3 loop spans 14 amino acids. With 10 bases removed from V and 5 bases from J, the gap between germline ends came to 18 bases. CDR1 and CDR2 from the germline V gene are MNHEY and SMNVEV (reference sequence). CDR3 DNA: TGTGCCAACCGTCCCCCGCAGCGGGACAATGAGCAGTTCTTC. This encodes CANRPPQRDNEQFF.

This clonotype appeared many times. As an off-target read in a library built for alpha chains, this beta chain has a frequency of little significance. The J gene is TRBJ2-1, the V gene TRBV7-9; TRBD2 might be the D (5 bases). The germline V and J ends were trimmed by 2 bases and 13 bases, with 12 bases remaining between them. The CDR3 covers 12 residues. The germline gives CDR1 SEHNR, CDR2 FQNEAQ (reference sequence). For the CDR3, the DNA is TGTGCCAGCAGCTTAAGTACTAGTTATCAGTTCTTC. Its translation: CASSLSTSYQFF.

A note on this clonotype: This beta chain turned up in a library designed for alpha chains; as an off-target read, its abundance says little. V usage is TRBV10-2 and J usage is TRBJ1-1; D is perhaps TRBD1 (5 bases). V lost 2 bases and J 8 bases, leaving 18 bases between the germline ends. The CDR3 loop spans 15 amino acids. From germline, CDR1 is WSHSY and CDR2 SAAADI. CDR3 in DNA: TGCGCCAGCAGTGAGCCCCGAGGAGGGGTCACAGAAGCTTTCTTT. Encoded protein: CASSEPRGGVTEAFF.

This clonotype was found many times. Because this beta chain is a stray read in a library intended to capture alpha chains, its abundance should not be given much weight. This chain joins TRBV29-1 and TRBJ2-4, with D uncertain. Trimming cost V 4 bases and J 1 base, with 8 bases left between them. The CDR3 has 13 residues. CDR1 is SQVTM, CDR2 ANQGSEA, per germline. CDR3: CSVGVDAKNIQYF. For the CDR3, the DNA is TGCAGCGTTGGGGTGGACGCCAAAAACATTCAGTACTTC.

This clonotype came up many times. This beta chain turned up in a library designed for alpha chains; as an off-target read, its abundance says little. The rearrangement joins TRBV5-4 to TRBJ1-1, with a tentative D call TRBD1 (6 bases). V lost 3 bases to trimming and J lost 4 bases, with 16 bases between them. The CDR3 runs 15 residues. Germline loops: CDR1 SGHNT, CDR2 YYREEE (reference sequence). The CDR3 here is CASSSKGGPPTEAFF. The CDR3 nucleotides are TGTGCCAGCAGCTCAAAGGGGGGTCCCCCCACTGAAGCTTTCTTT.

This clonotype showed up many times. With the library built for alpha chains, this beta chain is off target and its frequency is not meaningful. The V call is TRBV20-1, the J call TRBJ1-1; D gene ambiguous. Germline CDR1 reads DFQATT; CDR2 reads SNEGSKA (reference sequence). This CDR3 is 11 amino acids long. V dropped 3 bases and J dropped 1 base, with 3 bases sitting between them. CDR3 protein: CSASRNTEAFF. For the CDR3, the DNA is TGCAGTGCTAGCCGGAACACTGAAGCTTTCTTT.

This clonotype was observed at least ten times. This beta chain represents an off-target read in a library built for alpha chains; its size is of limited meaning. V usage is TRBV6-2 or TRBV6-3 and J usage is TRBJ2-7, with TRBD2 matching over 11 bases. J lost 1 base, V lost 6 bases, and 5 bases had no gene match. The CDR3 consists of 15 residues. The V gene's germline CDR1 is MNHEY and CDR2 SVGEGT. The CDR3 sequence: CASRPLAGGSYEQYF. The CDR3 nucleotides read TGTGCCAGCAGGCCCCTAGCGGGAGGATCCTACGAGCAGTACTTC.

By sample fraction, this clonotype is medium-sized (0.01 to 0.1%). This beta chain is an off-target read within a library intended for alpha chains, so its frequency means little. V gene TRBV20-1 combines with J gene TRBJ2-1; 10 bases fit TRBD2. The CDR3 runs to 14 residues. CDR1 DFQATT and CDR2 SNEGSKA come from the germline V gene (reference sequence). V lost 4 bases and J lost 4; bases outside the gene matches: 4. The CDR3 sequence: CSAKVAGGYNEQFF. CDR3 DNA: TGCAGTGCTAAGGTAGCGGGGGGTTACAATGAGCAGTTCTTC.

This clonotype is medium-sized (0.01 to 0.1%) in the sample. This beta chain represents an off-target read in a library built for alpha chains; its size is of limited meaning. The chain links TRBV29-1 to TRBJ2-5; 9 nucleotides match TRBD2. CDR3 length: 16 residues. Germline V gives CDR1 SQVTM, CDR2 ANQGSEA. Trimming cost V 4 bases and J 1 base; bases outside gene matches: 10. Written as DNA, the CDR3 is TGCAGCGTTGTTGAGGAGACTAGCGGTACCCAAGAGACCCAGTACTTC. This encodes CSVVEETSGTQETQYF.

Judged by abundance, this clonotype is medium-sized. Found in a library prepared for alpha chains, this beta chain is an off-target read, and its abundance has little meaning. V gene TRBV30 combines with J gene TRBJ2-2; D unresolved. The CDR3 consists of 13 residues. V lost 0 bases to trimming and J lost 0 bases, with 2 bases between them. CDR1 is GTSNPN and CDR2 is SVGIG in the germline V gene (reference sequence). CDR3 sequence: CAWSVSNTGELFF. The CDR3 DNA sequence: TGTGCCTGGAGTGTATCGAACACCGGGGAGCTGTTTTTT. Combining the CDR3 with reference TRBV30 and TRBJ2-2 gives the whole variable domain SQTIHQWPATLVQPVGSPLSLECTVEGTSNPNLYWYRQAAGRGLQLLFYSVGIGQISSEVPQNLSASRPQDRQFILSSKKLLLSDSGFYLCAWSVSNTGELFFGEGSRLTVL.

This clonotype was seen at least ten times. This beta chain came through as a stray read in a library set up for alpha chains, and its size says little. The rearrangement uses TRBV28 and TRBJ2-3, with 9 bases that match TRBD2. Trimming cost V 2 bases and J 2 bases; bases outside gene matches: 5. Germline values: CDR1 MDHEN, CDR2 SYDVKM. The CDR3 contains 16 residues. In DNA form, the CDR3 reads TGTGCCAGCAGTTTAGGACTAGCGATGTCCACAGATACGCAGTATTTT. It translates to CASSLGLAMSTDTQYF. The whole variable domain, remainder taken from reference TRBV28 and TRBJ2-3, is DVKVTQSSRYLVKRTGEKVFLECVQDMDHENMFWYRQDPGLGLRLIYFSYDVKMKEKGDIPEGYSVSREKKERFSLILESASTNQTSMYLCASSLGLAMSTDTQYFGPGTRLTVL.

This clonotype is labeled as medium-sized (0.01 to 0.1%). This beta chain slipped into a library made for alpha chains as a stray read, so its size is not meaningful. The rearrangement links TRBV11-1 to TRBJ2-6; TRBD1 matches at 12 bases. This CDR3 has 18 residues. Losses at the gene ends were 3 bases for V and 2 bases for J; bases not matched to a gene: 5. Looked up from germline, CDR1 is SGHAT and CDR2 is FQDESV (reference sequence). This CDR3 is CASSFPGQGAPGANVLTF. As DNA, the CDR3 is TGTGCCAGCAGCTTTCCGGGACAGGGGGCGCCTGGGGCCAACGTCCTGACTTTC.

This clonotype was picked up many times. This beta chain is an off-target read within a library intended for alpha chains, so its frequency means little. In DNA, the CDR3 is TGTGCCACCAGCAGAGATAGGGTGGGTTCGACTGGAAACACCATATATTTT. Translation gives CATSRDRVGSTGNTIYF. The chain links TRBV15 to TRBJ1-3; D unresolved. Germline V gene lookup returns CDR1 LNHNV and CDR2 YYDKDF (reference sequence). Trimming left V 0 bases short and J 2 bases short, with 14 bases between. The CDR3 is 17 amino acids.

Relative to its sample, this clonotype is medium-sized. A library prepared for alpha chains yielded this beta chain as an off-target read; its size is of little meaning. The chain links TRBV5-8 to TRBJ2-2, with TRBD1 identical over 8 bases. CDR3 length equals 17 residues. Germline values: CDR1 SGHTS, CDR2 YDEGEE. Germline trimming cut 1 base from V and 2 bases from J; bases unmatched to any gene: 7. In DNA form, the CDR3 reads TGTGCCAGCAGCTTGCCCCGGGCAGGGGGCAACACCGGGGAGCTGTTTTTT. This sequence encodes CASSLPRAGGNTGELFF.

This clonotype was seen many times. Because this beta chain is a stray read in a library intended to capture alpha chains, its abundance should not be given much weight. V usage is TRBV7-9 and J usage is TRBJ2-3; TRBD2 is a possible D gene (5 bases). Trimming pared 10 bases from V and 4 bases from J, leaving 33 bases between. CDR3 size: 19 residues. Germline CDR1 SEHNR, CDR2 FQNEAQ (reference sequence). The CDR3 nucleotides are TGTGCCACCTTCAGACCAGGACGAGGACTTACAGAAGGTGCAGATACGCAGTATTTT. Translation gives CATFRPGRGLTEGADTQYF.

By frequency in the sample, this clonotype is medium-sized. The library was designed around alpha chains, so this beta chain is a stray read whose abundance carries little weight. The chain joins TRBV5-6 to TRBJ2-5; TRBD2 matches at 7 bases. This CDR3 is 16 amino acids long. V gave up 0 bases and J gave up 5 bases; unmatched junction bases: 10. Per germline, CDR1 SGHDT and CDR2 YYEEEE. The CDR3 nucleotides read TGTGCCAGCAGCTTGGTCCGGGCGGGAGCCGGGGAGACCCAGTACTTC. Translation gives CASSLVRAGAGETQYF.

In regard to this clonotype: This beta chain is a stray read from a library made for alpha chains; its abundance is not meaningful. The chain links TRBV4-3 to TRBJ2-5, with D unresolved. Trimming removed 0 bases from V and 3 bases from J, with 11 bases in between. The CDR3 is 15 residues long. Germline lookup yields CDR1 LGHNA and CDR2 YSLEER. CDR3 sequence: CASSQDASPEETQYF. CDR3 coding DNA: TGCGCCAGCAGCCAAGATGCTTCGCCAGAAGAGACCCAGTACTTC.

Many counts were recorded for this clonotype. A library prepared for alpha chains yielded this beta chain as an off-target read; its size is of little meaning. The V gene is TRBV5-6, the J gene TRBJ2-5; 14 nucleotides line up with TRBD2. From germline, CDR1 is SGHDT and CDR2 YYEEEE. The CDR3 extends over 17 amino acids. After removal of 4 bases from V and 0 bases from J, the junction contained 5 bases not matched to a gene. The CDR3 loop is CASSPRTSGRNQETQYF. CDR3 nucleotide sequence: TGTGCCAGCAGCCCACGGACTAGCGGGAGGAACCAAGAGACCCAGTACTTC.

Only a few counts were recorded for this clonotype. The library was prepared for alpha chains; this beta chain is a stray read, so its frequency means little. The chain uses TRBV9 and TRBJ2-3; a possible D gene is TRBD1 (6 bases). The germline gives CDR1 SGDLS, CDR2 YYNGEE. V was cut by 4 bases and J by 4 bases, with 13 bases left in between. The CDR3 spans 14 residues. The CDR3 loop reads CASSLGGISDTQYF. In nucleotides, the CDR3 is TGTGCCAGCAGCCTAGGGGGTATCTCAGATACGCAGTATTTT.

This clonotype occurred a few times. The size of this beta chain means little, since it is a stray read in a library made for alpha chains. This chain links TRBV7-2 with TRBJ1-3; no firm D call. Germline CDR1 and CDR2: SGHTA and FQGNSA. Between the trimmed V and J ends, which lost 1 base and 2 bases, there was a span of 15 bases. CDR3 length: 17 residues. CDR3 nucleotides: TGTGCCAGCAGCTTAGTCGGGGTGGGGTACGCTGGAAACACCATATATTTT. Protein product: CASSLVGVGYAGNTIYF.

In the case of this clonotype: Being off target in a library aimed at alpha chains, this beta chain has a size of little meaning. CDR3 sequence: CASSRHGQAGEAFF. The CDR3 nucleotides are TGTGCCAGCAGCCGCCACGGACAGGCTGGAGAAGCTTTCTTT. This chain links TRBV2 with TRBJ1-1; 7 nucleotides line up with TRBD1. After removal of 6 bases from V and 8 bases from J, the junction contained 12 bases not matched to a gene. The CDR3 runs 14 residues. Germline CDR1 and CDR2: SNHLY and FYNNEI.

This clonotype was picked up a small number of times. Since it is a stray read in a library aimed at alpha chains, this beta chain has a size that is not meaningful. The J gene is TRBJ2-7, the V gene TRBV28, with D maybe TRBD1 (5 bases). The germline V gene has CDR1 MDHEN and CDR2 SYDVKM. The CDR3 extends over 15 amino acids. V gave up 3 bases and J gave up 2 bases, with 14 bases separating them. This chain's CDR3 is CASSFTGFTPYEQYF. DNA for the CDR3: TGTGCCAGCAGTTTTACAGGTTTTACCCCCTACGAGCAGTACTTC.

This clonotype was observed many times. The library was built for alpha chains, so this beta chain is an off-target read and its size means little. The V gene is TRBV6-5, the J gene TRBJ2-7, with 15 nucleotides matching TRBD2. From germline, CDR1 is MNHEY and CDR2 SVGAGI. This CDR3 contains 17 residues. J lost 6 bases, V lost 0 bases, and 6 bases had no gene match. The CDR3 is CASSYSGLAGGPGEQYF. For the CDR3, the DNA is TGTGCCAGCAGTTACTCAGGACTAGCGGGGGGGCCCGGCGAGCAGTACTTC.

This clonotype is classed as medium-sized (0.01 to 0.1%). The library was built for alpha chains, so this beta chain is an off-target read and its size means little. The chain combines TRBV28 with TRBJ2-5; 7 bases are a match to TRBD1. The V segment lost 6 bases and the J segment 3 bases; nucleotides outside the gene matches: 7. The CDR3 covers 14 residues. From germline, CDR1 is MDHEN and CDR2 SYDVKM. For the CDR3, the DNA is TGTGCCAGCAGCCCACAGGGGCACAAAGAGACCCAGTACTTC. Its protein product is CASSPQGHKETQYF. The variable domain in full, with the rest retrieved from reference TRBV28 and TRBJ2-5, is DVKVTQSSRYLVKRTGEKVFLECVQDMDHENMFWYRQDPGLGLRLIYFSYDVKMKEKGDIPEGYSVSREKKERFSLILESASTNQTSMYLCASSPQGHKETQYFGPGTRLLVL.

On this clonotype: A library made for alpha chains picked up this beta chain off target, so its size means little. This rearrangement joins TRBV5-4 to TRBJ2-5; D call uncertain. V dropped 0 bases and J dropped 2 bases, with 5 bases sitting between them. This CDR3 comprises 13 residues. Germline-derived CDR1 and CDR2 are SGHNT and YYREEE (reference sequence). CDR3 amino acids: CASSLEPQETQYF. CDR3 sequence (DNA): TGTGCCAGCAGCTTGGAGCCTCAAGAGACCCAGTACTTC.

This clonotype was found many times. The library was designed around alpha chains, so this beta chain is a stray read whose abundance carries little weight. The chain uses TRBV20-1 and TRBJ2-7; D is perhaps TRBD2 (6 bases). Trimming removed 3 bases at V and 0 bases at J, with 9 bases between. The CDR3 extends over 13 amino acids. Germline CDR1 DFQATT, CDR2 SNEGSKA (reference sequence). This CDR3 reads CSARRGGSYEQYF. The DNA for the CDR3 is TGCAGTGCTAGGAGGGGAGGCTCCTACGAGCAGTACTTC.

This clonotype was seen only a few times. This beta chain was picked up by a library intended for alpha chains and is off target, so its count carries little meaning. The chain recombines TRBV30 with TRBJ2-2; 8 nucleotides align to TRBD1. V was clipped by 5 bases and J by 4 bases; unmatched bases: 6. The germline CDR1 and CDR2 sequences are GTSNPN and SVGIG (reference sequence). CDR3 length: 14 residues. CDR3 loop: CAWGRGLSTGELFF. CDR3 nucleotide sequence: TGTGCCTGGGGCAGGGGGCTAAGCACCGGGGAGCTGTTTTTT.

In its sample, this clonotype was seen many times. This beta chain was picked up by a library intended for alpha chains and is off target, so its count carries little meaning. The chain joins TRBV12-3 or TRBV12-4 to TRBJ2-5; 9 bases map to TRBD1. Unmatched junction bases numbered 13, after V lost 5 bases and J lost 0 bases. This CDR3 spans 18 amino acids. The DNA for the CDR3 is TGTGCCAGCAGTACTAGACAGGGGGACCAAACGTACCAAGAGACCCAGTACTTC. It is translated as CASSTRQGDQTYQETQYF.